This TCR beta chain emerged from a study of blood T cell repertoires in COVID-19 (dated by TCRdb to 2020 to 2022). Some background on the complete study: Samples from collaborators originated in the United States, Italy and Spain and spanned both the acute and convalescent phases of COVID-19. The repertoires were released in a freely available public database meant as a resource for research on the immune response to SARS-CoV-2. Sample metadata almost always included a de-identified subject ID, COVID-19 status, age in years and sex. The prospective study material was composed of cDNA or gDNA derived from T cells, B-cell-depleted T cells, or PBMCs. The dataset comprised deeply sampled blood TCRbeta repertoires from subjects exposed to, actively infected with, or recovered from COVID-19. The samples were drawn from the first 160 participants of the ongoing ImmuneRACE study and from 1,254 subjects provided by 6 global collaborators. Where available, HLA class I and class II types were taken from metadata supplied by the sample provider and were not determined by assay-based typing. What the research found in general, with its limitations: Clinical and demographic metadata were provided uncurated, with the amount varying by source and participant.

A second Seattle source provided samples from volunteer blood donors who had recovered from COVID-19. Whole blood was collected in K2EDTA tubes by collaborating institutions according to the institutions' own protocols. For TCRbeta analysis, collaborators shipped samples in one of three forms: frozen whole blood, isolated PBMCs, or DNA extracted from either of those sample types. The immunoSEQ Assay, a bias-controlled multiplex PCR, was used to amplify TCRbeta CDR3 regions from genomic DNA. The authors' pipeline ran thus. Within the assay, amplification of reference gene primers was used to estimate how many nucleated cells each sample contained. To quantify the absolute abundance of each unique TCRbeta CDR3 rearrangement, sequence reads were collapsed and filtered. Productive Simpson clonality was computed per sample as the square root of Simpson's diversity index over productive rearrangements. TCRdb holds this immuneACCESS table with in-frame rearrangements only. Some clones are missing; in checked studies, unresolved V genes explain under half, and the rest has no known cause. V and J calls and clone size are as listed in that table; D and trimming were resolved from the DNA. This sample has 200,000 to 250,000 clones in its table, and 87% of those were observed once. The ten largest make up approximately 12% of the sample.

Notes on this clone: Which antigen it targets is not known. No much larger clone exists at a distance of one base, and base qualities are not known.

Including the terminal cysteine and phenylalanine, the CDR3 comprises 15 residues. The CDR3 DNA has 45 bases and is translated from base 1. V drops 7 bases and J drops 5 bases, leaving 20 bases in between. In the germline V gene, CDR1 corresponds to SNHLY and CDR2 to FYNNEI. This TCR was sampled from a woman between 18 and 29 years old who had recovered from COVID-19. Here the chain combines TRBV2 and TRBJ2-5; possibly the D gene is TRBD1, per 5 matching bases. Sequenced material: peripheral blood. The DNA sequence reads TGTGCCAGCATTTCGGACAAGAATGCTTGGGAGACCCAGTACTTC. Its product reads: CASISDKNAWETQYF.